The clone carrying this T cell receptor beta chain was counted between two and nine times. Its antigen is still unknown. This sample was taken from a study of type 1 regulatory T cells. Study results and caveats: Compared with non-type 1 regulatory T cells, type 1 regulatory T cells showed a more restricted TCR repertoire.

TCRdb independently ran MiXCR on the reads; one entry per CDR3 protein. Counted here are about 71,000 distinct CDR3 sequences, around 21% occurring once; the ten biggest clones make up around 8%. CDR1 and CDR2 (germline): MNHEY, SVGEGT. The CDR3 totals 12 residues. The germline V and J ends were trimmed by 10 bases and 4 bases, with 11 bases remaining between them. The sequenced material came from cultured type 1 regulatory T (Tr1) cells, either the whole culture or a sorted fraction (not recorded which). The chain carries TRBV6-2 or TRBV6-3 and TRBJ2-1, with D perhaps TRBD2 (6 bases). The sequence derives from a human donor in good health. The CDR3 nucleotides are TGTGCCACGACGGAGGGGTACAATGAGCAGTTCTTC. It codes for CATTEGYNEQFF.